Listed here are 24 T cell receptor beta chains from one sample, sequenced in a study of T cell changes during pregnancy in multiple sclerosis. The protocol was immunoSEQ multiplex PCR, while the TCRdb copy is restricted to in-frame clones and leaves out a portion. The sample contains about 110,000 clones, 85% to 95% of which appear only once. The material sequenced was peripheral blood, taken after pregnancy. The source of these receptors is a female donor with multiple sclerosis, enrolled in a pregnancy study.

The CDR3 DNA sequence: TGTGCCAGCAGCTCCCTAACAGGGGTCACTGAAGCTTTCTTT. As protein: CASSSLTGVTEAFF. The chain is built from TRBV7-8 and TRBJ1-1, with 7 bases matching TRBD1. With 4 bases clipped from V and 4 bases from J, the junction kept 6 bases outside the gene matches. Per the germline V gene, CDR1 is SGHVS and CDR2 is FQNEAQ. The CDR3 has 14 amino acids.

The CDR3 DNA reads TGTGCCTGGAGTGCCCGGGAGACCCAGTACTTC. It encodes CAWSARETQYF. The gene calls are TRBV30 and TRBJ2-5, with no clear D. With 1 base removed from V and 5 bases from J, the gap between germline ends came to 5 bases. This CDR3 has 11 amino acids. CDR1 and CDR2 (germline): GTSNPN, SVGIG (reference sequence).

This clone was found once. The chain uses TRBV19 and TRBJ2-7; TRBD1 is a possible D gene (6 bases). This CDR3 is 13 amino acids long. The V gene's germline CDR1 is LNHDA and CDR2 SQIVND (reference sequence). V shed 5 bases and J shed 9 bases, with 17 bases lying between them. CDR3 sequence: CASSRQVTAWQYF. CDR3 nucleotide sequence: TGTGCCAGTAGTCGACAGGTCACCGCATGGCAGTACTTC.

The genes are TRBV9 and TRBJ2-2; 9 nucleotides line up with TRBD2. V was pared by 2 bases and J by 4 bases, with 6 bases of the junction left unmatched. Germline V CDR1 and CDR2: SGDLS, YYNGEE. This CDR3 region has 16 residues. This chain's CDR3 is CASSVSGRGRTGELFF. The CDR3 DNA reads TGTGCCAGCAGCGTTAGCGGGAGAGGGCGCACCGGGGAGCTGTTTTTT. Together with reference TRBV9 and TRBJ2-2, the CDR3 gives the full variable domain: DSGVTQTPKHLITATGQRVTLRCSPRSGDLSVYWYQQSLDQGLQFLIQYYNGEERAKGNILERFSAQQFPDLHSELNLSSLELGDSALYFCASSVSGRGRTGELFFGEGSRLTVL.

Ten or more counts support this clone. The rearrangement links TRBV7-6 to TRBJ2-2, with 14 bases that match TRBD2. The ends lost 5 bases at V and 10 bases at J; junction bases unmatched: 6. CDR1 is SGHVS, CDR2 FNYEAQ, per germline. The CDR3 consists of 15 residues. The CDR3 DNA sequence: TGTGCCAGCAGCATGGGGACTAGCGGGAGTTCGGAGCTGTTTTTT. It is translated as CASSMGTSGSSELFF.

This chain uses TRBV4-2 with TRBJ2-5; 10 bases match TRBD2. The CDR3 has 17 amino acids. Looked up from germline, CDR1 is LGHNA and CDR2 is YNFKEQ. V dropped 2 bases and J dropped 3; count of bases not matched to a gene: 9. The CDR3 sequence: CASSQLGALAGEETQYF. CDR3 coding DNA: TGTGCCAGCAGCCAACTGGGGGCGCTAGCGGGAGAAGAGACCCAGTACTTC.

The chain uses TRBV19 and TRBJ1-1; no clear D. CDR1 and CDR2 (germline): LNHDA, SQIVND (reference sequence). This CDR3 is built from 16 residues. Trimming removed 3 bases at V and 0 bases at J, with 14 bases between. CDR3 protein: CASSIERGLLNTEAFF. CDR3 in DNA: TGTGCCAGTAGTATCGAGCGAGGACTGCTGAACACTGAAGCTTTCTTT.

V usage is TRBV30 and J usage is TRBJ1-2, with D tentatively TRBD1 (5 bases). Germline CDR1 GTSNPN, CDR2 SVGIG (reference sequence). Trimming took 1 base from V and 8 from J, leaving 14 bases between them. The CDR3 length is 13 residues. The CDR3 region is CAWSERGSRGYTF. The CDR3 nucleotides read TGTGCCTGGAGTGAGCGGGGCTCTCGGGGCTACACCTTC.

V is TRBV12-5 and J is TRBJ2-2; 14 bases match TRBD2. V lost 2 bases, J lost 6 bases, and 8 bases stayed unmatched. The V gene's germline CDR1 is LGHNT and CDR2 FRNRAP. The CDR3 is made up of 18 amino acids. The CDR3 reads CASGLTQGLAGEAGELFF. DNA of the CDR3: TGTGCTAGTGGTTTGACCCAGGGACTAGCGGGGGAGGCCGGGGAGCTGTTTTTT.

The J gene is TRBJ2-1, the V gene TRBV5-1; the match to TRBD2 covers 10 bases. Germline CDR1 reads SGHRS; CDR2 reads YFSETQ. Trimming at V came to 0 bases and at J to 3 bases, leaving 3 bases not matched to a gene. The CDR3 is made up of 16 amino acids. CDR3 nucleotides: TGCGCCAGCAGCTTGGCAGGACTAGCGGTCTACAATGAGCAGTTCTTC. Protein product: CASSLAGLAVYNEQFF.

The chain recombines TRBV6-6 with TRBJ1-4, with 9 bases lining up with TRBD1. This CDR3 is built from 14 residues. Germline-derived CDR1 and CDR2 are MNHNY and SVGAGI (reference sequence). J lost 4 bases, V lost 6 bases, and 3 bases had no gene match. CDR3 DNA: TGTGCCAGCAGCCGACAGGGGGGTAATGAAAAACTGTTTTTT. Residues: CASSRQGGNEKLFF.

The CDR3 protein is CAWSPGTGDYEQYF. The CDR3 DNA reads as TGTGCCTGGAGTCCTGGGACAGGGGACTACGAGCAGTACTTC. The chain employs TRBV30 and TRBJ2-7; 10 nucleotides match TRBD1. The CDR3 length is 14 residues. The germline gives CDR1 GTSNPN, CDR2 SVGIG (reference sequence). V gave up 2 bases and J gave up 3 bases; unmatched junction bases: 4.

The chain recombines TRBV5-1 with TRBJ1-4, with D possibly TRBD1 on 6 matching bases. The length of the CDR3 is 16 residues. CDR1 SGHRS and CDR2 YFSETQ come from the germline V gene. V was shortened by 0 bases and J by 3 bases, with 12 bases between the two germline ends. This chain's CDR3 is CASSLEGGAPNEKLFF. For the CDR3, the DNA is TGCGCCAGCAGCTTGGAGGGGGGGGCACCTAATGAAAAACTGTTTTTT. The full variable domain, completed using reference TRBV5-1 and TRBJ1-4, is KAGVTQTPRYLIKTRGQQVTLSCSPISGHRSVSWYQQTPGQGLQFLFEYFSETQRNKGNFPGRFSGRQFSNSRSEMNVSTLELGDSALYLCASSLEGGAPNEKLFFGSGTQLSVL.

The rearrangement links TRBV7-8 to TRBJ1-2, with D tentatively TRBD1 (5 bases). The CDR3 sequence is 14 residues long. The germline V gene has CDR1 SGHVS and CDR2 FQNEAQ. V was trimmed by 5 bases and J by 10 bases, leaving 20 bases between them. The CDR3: CASSPYRGAENYTF. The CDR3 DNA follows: TGTGCCAGCAGCCCCTACCGCGGGGCCGAGAACTACACCTTC.

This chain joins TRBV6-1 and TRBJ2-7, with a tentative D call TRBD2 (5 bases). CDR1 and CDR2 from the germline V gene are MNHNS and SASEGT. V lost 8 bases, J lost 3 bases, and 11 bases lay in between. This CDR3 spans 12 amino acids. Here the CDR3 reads CASCPGIYEQYF. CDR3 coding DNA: TGTGCCAGCTGTCCGGGGATCTACGAGCAGTACTTC.

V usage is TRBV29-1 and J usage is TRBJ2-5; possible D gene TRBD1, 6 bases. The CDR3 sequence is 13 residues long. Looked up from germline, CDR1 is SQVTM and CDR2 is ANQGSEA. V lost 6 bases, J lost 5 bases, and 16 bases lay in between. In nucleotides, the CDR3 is TGCAGCGTGGTAACACCAGGGGAGGAGACCCAGTACTTC. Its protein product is CSVVTPGEETQYF.

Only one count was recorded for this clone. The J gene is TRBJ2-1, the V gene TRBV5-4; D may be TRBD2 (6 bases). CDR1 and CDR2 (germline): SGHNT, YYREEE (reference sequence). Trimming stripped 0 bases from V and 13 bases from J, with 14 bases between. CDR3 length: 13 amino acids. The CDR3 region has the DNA TGTGCCAGCAGCTTGGATTTGGGGACTGCCCAGTTCTTC. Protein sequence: CASSLDLGTAQFF. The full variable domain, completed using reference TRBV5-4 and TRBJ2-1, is ETGVTQSPTHLIKTRGQQVTLRCSSQSGHNTVSWYQQALGQGPQFIFQYYREEENGRGNFPPRFSGLQFPNYSSELNVNALELDDSALYLCASSLDLGTAQFFGPGTRLTVL.

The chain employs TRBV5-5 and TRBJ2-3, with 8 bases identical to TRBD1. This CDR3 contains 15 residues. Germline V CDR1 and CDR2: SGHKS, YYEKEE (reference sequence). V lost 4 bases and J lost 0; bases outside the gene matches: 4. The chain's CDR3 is CASSLGQGSTDTQYF. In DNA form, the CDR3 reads TGTGCCAGCAGCCTAGGACAGGGAAGCACAGATACGCAGTATTTT.

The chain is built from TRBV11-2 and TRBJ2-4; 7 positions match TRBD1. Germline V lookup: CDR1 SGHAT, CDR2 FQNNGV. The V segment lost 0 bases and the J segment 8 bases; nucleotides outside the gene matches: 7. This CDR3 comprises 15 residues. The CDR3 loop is CASSLDVSGGDIQYF. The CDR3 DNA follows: TGTGCCAGCAGCTTAGATGTGTCAGGGGGAGACATTCAGTACTTC.

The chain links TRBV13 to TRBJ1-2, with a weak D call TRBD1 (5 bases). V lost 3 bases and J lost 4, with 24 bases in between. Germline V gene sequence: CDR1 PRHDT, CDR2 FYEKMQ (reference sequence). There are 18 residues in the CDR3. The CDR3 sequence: CASSFGAAVSTDPYGYTF. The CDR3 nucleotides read TGTGCCAGCAGCTTTGGGGCCGCCGTGTCTACGGACCCCTATGGCTACACCTTC.

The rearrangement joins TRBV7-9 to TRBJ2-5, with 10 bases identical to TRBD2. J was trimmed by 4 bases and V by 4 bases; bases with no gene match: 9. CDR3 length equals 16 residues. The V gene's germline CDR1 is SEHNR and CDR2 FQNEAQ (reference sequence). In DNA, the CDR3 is TGTGCCAGCAGCTGGCTAGCGGGAGCCACAAGAGAGACCCAGTACTTC. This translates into CASSWLAGATRETQYF.

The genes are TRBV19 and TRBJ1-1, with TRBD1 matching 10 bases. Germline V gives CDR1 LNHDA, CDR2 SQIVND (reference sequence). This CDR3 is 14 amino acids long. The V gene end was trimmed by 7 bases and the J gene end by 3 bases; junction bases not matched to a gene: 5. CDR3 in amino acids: CASTDRGRHTEAFF. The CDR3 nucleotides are TGTGCCAGTACGGACAGGGGGAGGCACACTGAAGCTTTCTTT.

The chain's CDR3 is CASSRRTGQETQYF. CDR3 bases: TGTGCCAGCTCACGAAGGACAGGCCAAGAGACCCAGTACTTC. This chain links TRBV18 with TRBJ2-5; 7 bases agree with TRBD1. The CDR3 has 14 amino acids. V lost 4 bases to trimming and J lost 1 base; unmatched junction nucleotides: 3. Germline V lookup: CDR1 KGHSH, CDR2 LQKENI.

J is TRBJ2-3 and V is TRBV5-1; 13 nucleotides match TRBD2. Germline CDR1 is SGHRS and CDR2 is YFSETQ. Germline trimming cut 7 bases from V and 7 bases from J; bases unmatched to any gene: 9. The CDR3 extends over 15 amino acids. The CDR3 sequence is CASGTLAGGRNTQYF. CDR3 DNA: TGCGCCAGCGGTACACTAGCGGGGGGGCGAAATACGCAGTATTTT.